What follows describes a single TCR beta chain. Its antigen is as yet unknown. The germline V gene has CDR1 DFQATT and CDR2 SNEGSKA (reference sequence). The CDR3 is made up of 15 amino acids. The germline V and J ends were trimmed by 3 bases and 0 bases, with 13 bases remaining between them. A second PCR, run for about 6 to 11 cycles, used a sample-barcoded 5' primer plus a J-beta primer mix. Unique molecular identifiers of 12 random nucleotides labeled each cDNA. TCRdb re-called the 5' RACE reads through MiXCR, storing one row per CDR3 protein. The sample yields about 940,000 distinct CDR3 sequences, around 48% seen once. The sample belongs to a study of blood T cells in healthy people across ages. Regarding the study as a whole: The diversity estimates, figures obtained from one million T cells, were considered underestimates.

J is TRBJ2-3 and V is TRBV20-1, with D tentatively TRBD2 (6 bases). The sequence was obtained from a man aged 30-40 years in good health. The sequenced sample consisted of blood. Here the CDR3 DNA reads TGCAGTGCTAGGGCTAGCGCGGGTAGCACAGATACGCAGTATTTT. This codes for CSARASAGSTDTQYF.